A single sample gave rise to the 2 T cell receptor beta chains below, sequenced in a study of blood T cells in healthy people across ages. With a J-beta primer mix and a sample-barcoded 5' primer, a second PCR ran about 6 to 11 cycles. TCRdb analysed the 5' RACE reads with MiXCR anew, one entry per CDR3 protein. The sample has approximately 790,000 distinct CDR3 sequences, less than 80% seen once. The material sequenced was blood. These receptors originate from a man aged 25 to 40 in good health.

This clonotype was found a few times. This chain joins TRBV6-1 and TRBJ2-1; no reliable D call. V lost 6 bases and J 2 bases, leaving 11 bases between the germline ends. The germline gives CDR1 MNHNS, CDR2 SASEGT. There are 14 residues in the CDR3. The CDR3 sequence: CASSRSGAYNEQFF. The CDR3 DNA sequence: TGTGCCAGCAGCCGGAGTGGAGCCTACAATGAGCAGTTCTTC.

V and J are TRBV4-2 and TRBJ2-3; 9 bases match TRBD2. CDR3 size: 17 residues. V lost 1 base to trimming and J lost 5 bases; unmatched junction nucleotides: 10. From germline, CDR1 is LGHNA and CDR2 YNFKEQ. The CDR3 reads CASSQVGAGGLGDTQYF. CDR3 DNA sequence: TGTGCCAGCAGCCAAGTAGGTGCGGGGGGGCTTGGAGATACGCAGTATTTT.